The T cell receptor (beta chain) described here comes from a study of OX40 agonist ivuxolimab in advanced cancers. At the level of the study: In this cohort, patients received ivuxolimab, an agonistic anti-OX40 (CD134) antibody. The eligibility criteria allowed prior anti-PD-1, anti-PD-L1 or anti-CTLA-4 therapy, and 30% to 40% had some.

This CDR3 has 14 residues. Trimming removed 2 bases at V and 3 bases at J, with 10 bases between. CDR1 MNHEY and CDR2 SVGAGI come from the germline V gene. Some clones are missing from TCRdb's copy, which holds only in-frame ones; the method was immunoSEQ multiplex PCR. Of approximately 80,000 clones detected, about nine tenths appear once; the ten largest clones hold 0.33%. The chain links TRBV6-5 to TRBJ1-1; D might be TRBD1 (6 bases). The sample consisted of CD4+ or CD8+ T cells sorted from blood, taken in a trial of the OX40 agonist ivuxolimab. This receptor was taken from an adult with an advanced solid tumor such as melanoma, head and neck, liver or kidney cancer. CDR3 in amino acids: CASSYRGRHTEAFF. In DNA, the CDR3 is TGTGCCAGCAGTTACCGGGGGCGGCACACTGAAGCTTTCTTT.